The clone carrying this T cell receptor beta chain was seen only a few times. Its antigen is as yet unknown. The germline CDR1 and CDR2 sequences are SQVTM and ANQGSEA. V lost 2 bases, J lost 10 bases, and 18 bases lay in between. The CDR3 totals 14 residues. The data were obtained in a study of cytomegalovirus exposure and HLA in healthy donors. The study's findings and limits: A few chains linked to CMV were shown in vitro to be specific for CMV antigens. The study dropped some indistinguishable V segments, TRBV6-2 and TRBV6-3 among them.

The PCR made use of 60 Vbeta and 13 Jbeta primers. Some clones are missing from TCRdb's copy, which holds only in-frame ones; the method was immunoSEQ multiplex PCR. The sample has some 90,000 clones, around 70% seen once. The sequencing sample was made of PBMCs. This TCR was recovered from a man in his fifties in good health and CMV-seronegative. This chain joins TRBV29-1 and TRBJ2-1; possible D gene TRBD2, 5 bases. CDR3 sequence: CSVELYQAGGEQFF. DNA of the CDR3: TGCAGCGTTGAACTTTACCAGGCAGGAGGCGAGCAGTTCTTC.